This T cell receptor beta chain emerged from a study of T cells in Graves' hyperthyroidism and ophthalmopathy. V was clipped by 0 bases and J by 1 base, with 15 bases between them. Germline V gene data show CDR1 as KGHSH and CDR2 as LQKENI. The CDR3 contains 17 residues. This clonotype was seen a few times. Criteria for exclusion of patients were uncontrolled infection, other autoimmune disease, pregnancy or lactation. The source material, RNA transcripts, was used to amplify TCR beta CDR3 regions. The HTBI set primed first-round TCR CDR3 RT-PCR. A single record per CDR3 protein comes from TCRdb applying MiXCR to the multiplex PCR reads. The sample carries around 350,000 distinct CDR3 sequences, approximately 13% recorded once.

The clonotype originates from a woman aged 18-29 years with Graves' hyperthyroidism. What was sequenced was blood. The chain recombines TRBV18 with TRBJ1-1, with D perhaps matching TRBD1 (6 bases). The DNA of the CDR3 is TGTGCCAGCTCACCACCGCAGGGGTTCTTCTCGAACACTGAAGCTTTCTTT. Protein product: CASSPPQGFFSNTEAFF.